The rows below give T cell receptor beta chains drawn from one sample of a study of blood T cell repertoires in COVID-19. Profiled with immunoSEQ multiplex PCR; TCRdb holds only in-frame clones, not every one. The data show some 150,000 clones, with more than 80% seen just once and approximately 2.8% held by the top ten. Material for sequencing was peripheral blood. Receptors originate from a man aged 60-69 years with acute or convalescent COVID-19. Both conserved end residues are part of each CDR3.

v_call: TRBV5-1; j_call: TRBJ1-4; cdr3_aa: CASSFSGPMDHEKLFF
v_call: TRBV14; j_call: TRBJ1-2; cdr3_aa: CASSQDFTAQSNYGYTF
v_call: TRBV25-1; j_call: TRBJ1-4; cdr3_aa: CASSEGQVINEKLFF
v_call: TRBV7-9; j_call: TRBJ1-5; cdr3_aa: CASSLGTGQVNQPQHF
v_call: TRBV2; j_call: TRBJ1-5; cdr3_aa: CASSESGMNQPQHF
v_call: TRBV10-1; j_call: TRBJ1-5; cdr3_aa: CALSGVILRRDNQPQHF
v_call: TRBV6-1; j_call: TRBJ1-1; cdr3_aa: CASSESIGQSINTEAFF
v_call: TRBV12-5; j_call: TRBJ2-2; cdr3_aa: CASGLGQGNTGELFF
v_call: TRBV15; j_call: TRBJ1-1; cdr3_aa: CATSPGYEAFF
v_call: TRBV6-6; j_call: TRBJ1-2; cdr3_aa: CAISLDGTNGYTF
v_call: TRBV4-1; j_call: TRBJ2-1; cdr3_aa: CASSQRVAGGFDNEQFF
v_call: TRBV2; j_call: TRBJ2-7; cdr3_aa: CASSSGTGILSYEQYF
v_call: TRBV18; j_call: TRBJ1-2; cdr3_aa: CASSTTDRGWGYTF
v_call: TRBV7-2; j_call: TRBJ1-2; cdr3_aa: CASSPTGSDGYTF
v_call: TRBV4-1; j_call: TRBJ1-2; cdr3_aa: CASSQDSGAQYGYTF
v_call: TRBV4-3; j_call: TRBJ1-4; cdr3_aa: CASSQGTGGADEKLFF
v_call: TRBV11-3; j_call: TRBJ1-2; cdr3_aa: CASSLDVRGRDQDRVPGYTF
v_call: TRBV2; j_call: TRBJ1-1; cdr3_aa: CASNPGQNTEAFF
v_call: TRBV19; j_call: TRBJ1-1; cdr3_aa: CASSPGRLNTEAFF
v_call: TRBV5-4; j_call: TRBJ1-2; cdr3_aa: CASSAMGQGGPGYTF
v_call: TRBV7-2; j_call: TRBJ2-1; cdr3_aa: CASSLPAYNEQFF
v_call: TRBV6-5; j_call: TRBJ1-3; cdr3_aa: CASSRDTFSGNTIYF
v_call: TRBV6-2/TRBV6-3; j_call: TRBJ1-3; cdr3_aa: CASSRGYAGNTIYF
v_call: TRBV4-1; j_call: TRBJ1-3; cdr3_aa: CASSQVRQVGNTIYF
v_call: TRBV4-1; j_call: TRBJ1-1; cdr3_aa: CASSQVVQGGDTEAFF
v_call: TRBV11-1; j_call: TRBJ1-3; cdr3_aa: CASSGQGNTIYF
v_call: TRBV6-4; j_call: TRBJ2-3; cdr3_aa: CASSGPSGGEADTQYF
v_call: TRBV5-1; j_call: TRBJ1-2; cdr3_aa: CASSFTGGRDGYTF
v_call: TRBV29-1; j_call: TRBJ2-7; cdr3_aa: CSPDMSPTQGYEQYF
v_call: TRBV6-5; j_call: TRBJ2-7; cdr3_aa: CASTGGPTYEQYF
v_call: TRBV6-5; j_call: TRBJ1-2; cdr3_aa: CASSYSPDRGSGYTF
v_call: TRBV15; j_call: TRBJ2-3; cdr3_aa: CATSSFSGGSDTQYF
v_call: TRBV4-2; j_call: TRBJ2-1; cdr3_aa: CASSQVGNEQFF
v_call: TRBV5-8; j_call: TRBJ2-1; cdr3_aa: CASSAGQYNEQFF
v_call: TRBV19; j_call: TRBJ1-5; cdr3_aa: CASSITGTGSQPQHF
v_call: TRBV27; j_call: TRBJ1-2; cdr3_aa: CASSPLRGSNYGYTF
v_call: TRBV19; j_call: TRBJ1-1; cdr3_aa: CASRLGQGGTEAFF
v_call: TRBV3-1/TRBV3-2; j_call: TRBJ2-7; cdr3_aa: CASSQVPGPYEQYF